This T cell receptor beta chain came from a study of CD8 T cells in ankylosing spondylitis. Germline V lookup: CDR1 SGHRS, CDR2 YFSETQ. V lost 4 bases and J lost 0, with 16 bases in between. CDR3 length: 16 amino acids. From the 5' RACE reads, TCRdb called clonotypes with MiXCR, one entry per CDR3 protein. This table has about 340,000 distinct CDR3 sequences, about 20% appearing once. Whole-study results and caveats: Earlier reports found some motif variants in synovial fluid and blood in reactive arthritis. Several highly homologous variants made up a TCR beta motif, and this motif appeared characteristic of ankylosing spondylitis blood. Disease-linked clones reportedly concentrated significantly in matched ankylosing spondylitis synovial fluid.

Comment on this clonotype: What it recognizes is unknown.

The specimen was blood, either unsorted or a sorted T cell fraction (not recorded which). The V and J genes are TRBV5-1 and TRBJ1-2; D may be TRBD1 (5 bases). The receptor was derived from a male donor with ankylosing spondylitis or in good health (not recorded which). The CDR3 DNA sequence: TGCGCCAGCAGCGGCGGGACTGACGGTACTAACTATGGCTACACCTTC. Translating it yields CASSGGTDGTNYGYTF.